These 24 T cell receptor beta chains came from one sample sequenced in a study of beta chain features in type 1 diabetes. Antigen specificity for these receptors is unknown. Expressed TCRB transcripts were sequenced after all isolated RNA was converted to cDNA. Assay: immunoSEQ multiplex PCR; the TCRdb copy retains only in-frame clones and omits some. This sample carries around 100,000 clones, roughly 28% of them seen once, and the ten largest clones take less than 0.65%. Regarding the study as a whole: When Type 1 diabetes patients were examined, their TCRB CDR3s proved moderately but significantly shorter in all four CD4+ subsets.

Sequences were obtained from central memory CD4+ T cells from blood. These receptors were taken from a woman younger than 30 with type 1 diabetes.

This rearrangement joins TRBV6-5 to TRBJ2-7; 10 bases map to TRBD2. The length of the CDR3 is 16 residues. Germline trimming cut 0 bases from V and 2 bases from J; bases unmatched to any gene: 4. Germline-derived CDR1 and CDR2 are MNHEY and SVGAGI. The CDR3, as DNA: TGTGCCAGCAGTTACTCGGCTAGCGGGAGTACCTACGAGCAGTACGTC. Amino acids: CASSYSASGSTYEQYV.

The CDR3 sequence is CAWAGGISVGYEQYF. Written as DNA, the CDR3 is TGTGCCTGGGCCGGCGGGATTTCGGTTGGCTACGAGCAGTACTTC. This chain links TRBV30 with TRBJ2-7, with D perhaps matching TRBD2 (6 bases). The CDR3 spans 15 residues. Between the trimmed V and J ends, which lost 5 bases and 3 bases, there was a span of 20 bases. The V gene's germline CDR1 is GTSNPN and CDR2 SVGIG (reference sequence).

This clone came up many times. J is TRBJ2-1 and V is TRBV18, with 11 positions matching TRBD2. Germline V gene lookup returns CDR1 KGHSH and CDR2 LQKENI. With 6 bases clipped from V and 5 bases from J, the junction kept 6 bases outside the gene matches. The CDR3 is 15 amino acids. CDR3 coding DNA: TGTGCCAGCTCGTCAGGGACTAGCGGTCACAATGAGCAGTTCTTC. Protein sequence: CASSSGTSGHNEQFF.

This clone was counted only a few times. CDR3: CASRSAGANEQFF. In DNA form, the CDR3 reads TGCGCCAGCAGAAGTGCGGGAGCTAATGAGCAGTTCTTC. This sequence joins TRBV5-1 and TRBJ2-1, with 7 bases lining up with TRBD2. V shed 5 bases and J 7 bases; nucleotides not matched to a gene: 6. The V gene's germline CDR1 is SGHRS and CDR2 YFSETQ. The length of the CDR3 is 13 residues.

This chain joins TRBV6-1 and TRBJ1-1; TRBD1 aligns across 10 bases. Germline lookup yields CDR1 MNHNS and CDR2 SASEGT. The CDR3 runs to 14 residues. The V and J ends lost 5 bases and 1 base, in that order; junction bases with no gene match: 1. The CDR3 region has the DNA TGTGCCAGCAGTAGACAGGGGGCGAACACTGAAGCTTTCTTT. Translating gives CASSRQGANTEAFF.

The chain employs TRBV5-6 and TRBJ2-5, with TRBD2 matching 12 bases. CDR3 length: 18 amino acids. Germline CDR1 and CDR2: SGHDT and YYEEEE. V gave up 0 bases and J gave up 5 bases; unmatched junction bases: 11. CDR3 region: CASSLDRASGRALETQYF. The CDR3 DNA reads TGTGCCAGCAGCTTGGACCGGGCTAGCGGGAGGGCCTTGGAGACCCAGTACTTC.

In this sample, this clone turned up a few times. This chain links TRBV10-3 with TRBJ2-7, with 8 bases fitting TRBD2. CDR3 length equals 15 residues. With V trimmed by 0 bases and J by 5 bases, 6 bases remained unmatched. Per germline, CDR1 ENHRY and CDR2 SYGVKD. The CDR3 sequence: CAISESGSGSDEQYF. In DNA, the CDR3 is TGTGCCATCAGTGAGTCTGGAAGCGGGAGCGACGAGCAGTACTTC.

In this sample, this clone turned up a few times. This chain links TRBV19 with TRBJ2-3; 7 bases fit TRBD1. From germline, CDR1 is LNHDA and CDR2 SQIVND (reference sequence). The V and J ends lost 5 bases and 0 bases, in that order; junction bases with no gene match: 8. This CDR3 comprises 16 residues. The CDR3 nucleotides are TGTGCCAGTAGTCGACTTGGGACAGTCAGCACAGATACGCAGTATTTT. This encodes CASSRLGTVSTDTQYF.

The rearrangement joins TRBV20-1 to TRBJ2-5; possible D gene TRBD2, 6 bases. The CDR3 consists of 11 residues. V lost 5 bases to trimming and J lost 8 bases, with 12 bases between them. CDR1 is DFQATT and CDR2 is SNEGSKA in the germline V gene (reference sequence). The CDR3 coding sequence is TGCAGTGCTCGGGAGTTTTTCACCCAGTACTTC. This encodes CSAREFFTQYF.

The gene calls are TRBV7-2 and TRBJ1-1; 7 positions match TRBD1. The CDR3 covers 15 residues. J gave up 5 bases and V 5 bases, and 11 bases lay outside the gene matches. Germline CDR1 is SGHTA and CDR2 is FQGNSA. The CDR3 region is CASSAGTERSTEAFF. The CDR3 DNA is TGTGCCAGCAGCGCCGGGACAGAAAGGAGTACTGAAGCTTTCTTT.

This clone was counted once. The chain joins TRBV28 to TRBJ2-5, with 7 bases that match TRBD2. In germline, CDR1 is MDHEN, CDR2 SYDVKM. The length of the CDR3 is 17 residues. With V trimmed by 7 bases and J by 5 bases, 19 bases remained unmatched. CDR3 sequence reads: CASTSSPGRLDGETQYF. CDR3 sequence (DNA): TGTGCCAGCACATCGTCCCCCGGGAGGTTGGACGGGGAGACCCAGTACTTC.

This clone has only a few counts. The same CDR3 can be traced to other DNA sequences in this sample. The CDR3: CASSPDSQYGYTF. The CDR3 DNA is TGTGCCAGCAGCCCGGACAGCCAATATGGCTACACCTTC. The gene calls are TRBV11-2 and TRBJ1-2, with D possibly being TRBD1 (6 bases). The CDR3 covers 13 residues. V lost 5 bases and J 5 bases, leaving 12 bases between the germline ends. Germline CDR1 SGHAT, CDR2 FQNNGV.

The genes are TRBV6-1 and TRBJ2-1, with 11 bases identical to TRBD2. This CDR3 region has 16 residues. V dropped 3 bases and J dropped 7; count of bases not matched to a gene: 8. Looked up from germline, CDR1 is MNHNS and CDR2 is SASEGT. The CDR3, as DNA: TGTGCCAGCAGTGAGAGCCTAGCGGGAGGTAGGAATGAGCAGTTCTTC. This sequence encodes CASSESLAGGRNEQFF.

This clone has more than one count but fewer than ten. The chain uses TRBV28 and TRBJ2-1; weak D call: TRBD1 (5 bases). Germline V gives CDR1 MDHEN, CDR2 SYDVKM. The CDR3 is made up of 15 amino acids. Between the trimmed V and J ends, which lost 6 bases and 7 bases, there was a span of 19 bases. CDR3: CASSTRVTEFNEQFF. The CDR3 coding sequence is TGTGCCAGCAGCACCAGGGTGACGGAGTTTAATGAGCAGTTCTTC.

The V gene is TRBV28, the J gene TRBJ1-5; TRBD1 agrees at 12 bases. Germline V gene sequence: CDR1 MDHEN, CDR2 SYDVKM. The CDR3 consists of 17 residues. V lost 1 base and J lost 2; bases outside the gene matches: 3. In nucleotides, the CDR3 is TGTGCCAGCAGTTTATTCGGGACAGGGGGCGGCAATCAGCCCCAGCATTTT. Translating it yields CASSLFGTGGGNQPQHF.

A few counts support this clone. The J gene is TRBJ2-1, the V gene TRBV7-2; TRBD2 agrees at 8 bases. The CDR3 has 15 residues. CDR1 is SGHTA and CDR2 is FQGNSA in the germline V gene. Losses at the gene ends were 3 bases for V and 5 bases for J; bases not matched to a gene: 6. The CDR3 is CASSFAGGRDNEQFF. CDR3 nucleotide sequence: TGTGCCAGCAGCTTCGCGGGAGGAAGGGACAATGAGCAGTTCTTC.

This chain connects TRBV28 to TRBJ2-7; possible D gene TRBD1, 6 bases. This CDR3 has 15 residues. The V gene lost 5 bases and the J gene lost 2 bases, with 16 bases spanning the gap. Germline CDR1 is MDHEN and CDR2 is SYDVKM. The CDR3 DNA reads TGTGCCAGCAGTCCTGCCGGGACACAGACCTACGAGCAGTACTTC. Translation: CASSPAGTQTYEQYF.

This clone was seen only a few times. J is TRBJ2-7 and V is TRBV2; a weak D match, TRBD2 (6 bases). Germline CDR1 and CDR2: SNHLY and FYNNEI. V dropped 7 bases and J dropped 6 bases, with 16 bases sitting between them. The CDR3 sequence is 13 residues long. CDR3 residues: CASTPGLLLEQYV. Written as DNA, the CDR3 is TGTGCCAGCACCCCGGGACTTCTCCTCGAGCAGTACGTC.

The V gene is TRBV7-2, the J gene TRBJ2-7; 8 bases are shared with TRBD2. In germline, CDR1 is SGHTA, CDR2 FQGNSA. The CDR3 spans 15 residues. V was pared by 1 base and J by 3 bases, with 5 bases of the junction left unmatched. The DNA of the CDR3 is TGTGCCAGCAGCTTAGTGCCTAGCGGGTACTACGAGCAGTACTTC. Translating it yields CASSLVPSGYYEQYF.

V and J are TRBV30 and TRBJ1-5, with TRBD1 matching over 8 bases. Germline CDR1 GTSNPN, CDR2 SVGIG (reference sequence). This CDR3 contains 15 residues. With V trimmed by 3 bases and J by 4 bases, 8 bases remained unmatched. The CDR3: CAWRHPDRENQPQHF. The CDR3 coding sequence is TGTGCCTGGAGGCATCCGGACAGGGAAAATCAGCCCCAGCATTTT.

This clone appeared many times. The genes are TRBV29-1 and TRBJ2-1; TRBD2 matches at 8 bases. Germline assignment: CDR1 SQVTM and CDR2 ANQGSEA. The CDR3 consists of 17 residues. The ends lost 0 bases at V and 9 bases at J; junction bases unmatched: 16. CDR3 sequence: CSVEDGGGRAGVVEQFF. CDR3 DNA: TGCAGCGTTGAAGATGGAGGGGGACGAGCGGGAGTGGTTGAGCAGTTCTTC.

The gene calls are TRBV10-2 and TRBJ1-1, with D uncertain. The CDR3 runs to 14 residues. The V end lost 4 bases, the J end lost 0 bases, and 9 bases lay between the germline ends. CDR1 WSHSY and CDR2 SAAADI come from the germline V gene. This CDR3 is CASSGNAVNTEAFF. DNA for the CDR3: TGCGCCAGCAGTGGAAATGCGGTGAACACTGAAGCTTTCTTT.

The chain has TRBV5-1 and TRBJ2-1, with D possibly being TRBD2 (6 bases). V shed 4 bases and J shed 5 bases, with 19 bases lying between them. CDR1 is SGHRS, CDR2 YFSETQ, per germline. The CDR3 contains 16 residues. The CDR3 nucleotides are TGCGCCAGCAGCAGAAATTCCGGGACTGGAAACAATGAGCAGTTCTTC. The encoded protein is CASSRNSGTGNNEQFF.

This clone was counted a few times. The rearrangement uses TRBV4-1 and TRBJ1-1; no clear D. Per germline, CDR1 MGHRA and CDR2 YSYEKL. The CDR3 is made up of 14 amino acids. Trimming pared 1 base from V and 0 bases from J, leaving 6 bases between. The CDR3 spells CASSQVVLNTEAFF. In DNA form, the CDR3 reads TGCGCCAGCAGCCAAGTTGTATTGAACACTGAAGCTTTCTTT.